This TCR beta chain was obtained from a study of blood T cell repertoires in COVID-19 (dated by TCRdb to the early 2020s). Regarding the research as a whole: Collaborator samples came from the United States, Italy and Spain and covered acute and convalescent phases of COVID-19. The repertoires were released in a freely available public database meant as a resource for research on the immune response to SARS-CoV-2. The dataset comprised deeply sampled blood TCRbeta repertoires from subjects exposed to, actively infected with, or recovered from COVID-19. The sample metadata nearly always contained a de-identified subject ID, COVID-19 status, age in years and sex. Where available, HLA class I and class II types were obtained from metadata supplied by the sample provider rather than from assay-based typing. Samples came from the ongoing ImmuneRACE study (first 160 participants) plus 1,254 subjects from 6 global collaborators. The material from the prospective study consisted of cDNA or gDNA derived from T cells, B-cell-depleted T cells, or PBMCs. The research as a whole found: The amount of clinical and demographic metadata varied by source and participant and was provided uncurated.

The CDR3 numbers 15 residues from cysteine through phenylalanine. Of the read, only the CDR3 DNA is kept; its 45 bases are in frame from base 1. The germline V gene encodes CDR1 LNHDA and CDR2 SQIVND (reference sequence). V is pruned by 2 bases and J by 6 bases, leaving 3 bases of the junction without a gene match. The collaborating institutions used their own protocols to collect whole blood in K2EDTA tubes. For TCRbeta analysis, collaborators shipped samples in one of three forms: frozen whole blood, isolated PBMCs, or DNA extracted from either of those sample types. On this clone itself: Its antigen is currently not known. No qualities accompany the bases; no much larger clone lies one base away.

The immunoSEQ Assay, a bias-controlled multiplex PCR, was used to amplify TCRbeta CDR3 regions from genomic DNA. Turning to the authors' computational methods: Nucleated cell counts per sample were estimated from amplification of reference gene primers within the assay. Sequence reads were collapsed and filtered to measure the absolute abundance of every unique TCRbeta CDR3 rearrangement. For each sample, productive Simpson clonality was calculated as the square root of Simpson's diversity index across productive rearrangements. The table was pulled from immuneACCESS by TCRdb, which kept in-frame rearrangements only. Such tables lose some clones; where checked, under half of the loss comes from unresolved V genes, and the rest has no known cause. D and trimming come from the DNA, and the V and J calls and clone size come from that table. Within this sample are under 200,000 clones, with about 80% of them counted one time only. The ten largest clones capture over 2.5% of the sample.

The sequenced sample was peripheral blood. The rearrangement joined TRBV19 to TRBJ1-5; 11 bases in between match TRBD1. The origin of this receptor is a human donor with acute or convalescent COVID-19. The donor label of this sample is uncertain. The nucleotides are TGTGCCAGTAGTATATTAGGACAGGGGGCTCAGCCCCAGCATTTT. Its protein product is CASSILGQGAQPQHF.